This T cell receptor (beta chain) was recorded in a study of T cells in localized non-small cell lung cancer. Whole-study results and caveats: Tumor samples were not multi-region, leaving intratumor heterogeneity unexcluded.

TCRdb keeps only in-frame clones here, not all; method: immunoSEQ multiplex PCR. The sample gives about 19,000 clones, about 83% of which show up once; about 4.6% is in the top ten. Details on this clone: The antigen is not known.

V dropped 1 base and J dropped 9 bases, with 9 bases sitting between them. Germline V CDR1 and CDR2: SGHDN, FVKESK. The CDR3 runs 12 residues. The TCR sequence derives from a man aged 40 to 75 with stage I lung adenocarcinoma. The rearrangement links TRBV14 to TRBJ2-5; tentative D call: TRBD1 (5 bases). Sequenced here: peripheral blood, sampled before any cancer treatment. CDR3 sequence: CASSQGQGAQYF. In nucleotides, the CDR3 is TGTGCCAGCAGCCAAGGCCAAGGGGCCCAGTACTTC.